These 16 T cell receptor beta chains originate from one sample sequenced in a study of T cell responses to AZD1222 COVID-19 vaccine. Profiling relied on immunoSEQ multiplex PCR, and the TCRdb table lists in-frame clones only, not all of them. The sample shows 110,000 or so clones, 82% of them seen only once. Source: peripheral blood, taken on day 0 of AZD1222 vaccination. Receptors originate from an adult in good health.

The CDR3 is CASSSTVFSGNTIYF. DNA of the CDR3: TGTGCCAGCAGCTCGACTGTATTTTCTGGAAACACCATATATTTT. The chain couples TRBV13 to TRBJ1-3, with D hard to call. CDR3 size: 15 residues. The germline CDR1 and CDR2 sequences are PRHDT and FYEKMQ (reference sequence). Trimming pared 4 bases from V and 1 base from J, leaving 11 bases between.

The rearrangement joins TRBV7-9 to TRBJ1-3; D remains ambiguous. Looked up from germline, CDR1 is SEHNR and CDR2 is FQNEAQ (reference sequence). V was cut by 1 base and J by 2 bases, with 12 bases left in between. This CDR3 has 16 residues. CDR3: CASSLGGETPGNTIYF. In nucleotides, the CDR3 is TGTGCCAGCAGCTTAGGTGGCGAAACCCCTGGAAACACCATATATTTT.

The count of this clone is one. The chain links TRBV6-5 to TRBJ2-5, with D perhaps TRBD1 or TRBD2 (5 bases each). Germline loops: CDR1 MNHEY, CDR2 SVGAGI. The CDR3 totals 14 residues. V was clipped by 5 bases and J by 10 bases, with 20 bases between them. Written as DNA, the CDR3 is TGTGCCAGCAGTACCCGGGACGGTAAGAGGGTCCAGTACTTC. This codes for CASSTRDGKRVQYF.

In this sample, this clone turned up once. The chain uses TRBV5-1 and TRBJ2-1; 7 nucleotides match TRBD1. CDR3 length: 13 amino acids. V lost 3 bases and J lost 7; bases outside the gene matches: 4. Germline lookup yields CDR1 SGHRS and CDR2 YFSETQ. This CDR3 is CASSSGQSNEQFF. The DNA for the CDR3 is TGCGCCAGCAGCTCGGGACAGTCAAATGAGCAGTTCTTC.

The chain couples TRBV5-1 to TRBJ1-1; D is unclear. V lost 4 bases and J 0 bases, leaving 10 bases between the germline ends. This CDR3 contains 14 residues. Germline V lookup: CDR1 SGHRS, CDR2 YFSETQ. The chain's CDR3 is CASSPTLMNTEAFF. DNA of the CDR3: TGCGCCAGCAGCCCGACCTTAATGAACACTGAAGCTTTCTTT.

CDR3 sequence: CASRLGGPGELFF. CDR3 nucleotides: TGTGCCAGCCGACTAGGGGGCCCCGGGGAGCTGTTTTTT. The chain carries TRBV27 and TRBJ2-2; D is perhaps TRBD1 (7 bases). CDR3 length: 13 amino acids. CDR1 is MNHEY, CDR2 SMNVEV, per germline (reference sequence). The V end lost 8 bases, the J end lost 6 bases, and 13 bases lay between the germline ends.

CDR3 sequence: CASRETGTDTQYF. For the CDR3, the DNA is TGTGCCAGCAGGGAGACGGGCACAGATACGCAGTATTTT. The gene calls are TRBV4-2 and TRBJ2-3; no clear D. CDR3 length: 13 amino acids. The germline CDR1 and CDR2 sequences are LGHNA and YNFKEQ. The V gene lost 6 bases and the J gene lost 1 base, with 8 bases spanning the gap.

This clone was seen only once. The chain employs TRBV6-5 and TRBJ2-1; TRBD2 agrees at 7 bases. The CDR3 is 14 amino acids. Germline values: CDR1 MNHEY, CDR2 SVGAGI. J was trimmed by 5 bases and V by 5 bases; bases with no gene match: 6. Written as DNA, the CDR3 is TGTGCCAGCAGTATCAACGCGGGGGACAATGAGCAGTTCTTC. This encodes CASSINAGDNEQFF.

This clone has only a few counts. The rearrangement joins TRBV5-5 to TRBJ1-1, with TRBD1 identical over 7 bases. V lost 2 bases and J lost 7; bases outside the gene matches: 8. The CDR3 is 14 residues long. CDR1 is SGHKS, CDR2 YYEKEE, per germline (reference sequence). CDR3 loop: CASSFATGDGEAFF. The CDR3 DNA reads as TGTGCCAGCAGCTTCGCCACAGGGGACGGTGAAGCTTTCTTT.

The V gene is TRBV15, the J gene TRBJ1-1, with unresolved D. The CDR3 extends over 18 amino acids. Germline V gene lookup returns CDR1 LNHNV and CDR2 YYDKDF (reference sequence). Trimming took off 0 bases at V and 1 base at J, with 18 bases between the two ends. Written as DNA, the CDR3 is TGTGCCACCAGCAGAGATCTGGGGAGAGGAGTTCCGAACACTGAAGCTTTCTTT. It translates to CATSRDLGRGVPNTEAFF. Combining the CDR3 with reference TRBV15 and TRBJ1-1 gives the whole variable domain DAMVIQNPRYQVTQFGKPVTLSCSQTLNHNVMYWYQQKSSQAPKLLFHYYDKDFNNEADTPDNFQSRRPNTSFCFLDIRSPGLGDTAMYLCATSRDLGRGVPNTEAFFGQGTRLTVV.

The chain couples TRBV11-2 to TRBJ1-1; 7 nucleotides agree with TRBD1. V was pared by 5 bases and J by 1 base, with 7 bases of the junction left unmatched. This CDR3 is built from 15 residues. The germline V gene has CDR1 SGHAT and CDR2 FQNNGV. CDR3 sequence: CASSKTGEWNTEAFF. DNA of the CDR3: TGTGCCAGCAGCAAAACAGGGGAATGGAACACTGAAGCTTTCTTT.

This clone was detected only a few times. V usage is TRBV7-8 and J usage is TRBJ2-1; D is unclear. The CDR3 runs 15 residues. Trimming cost V 3 bases and J 2 bases, with 11 bases left between them. Germline CDR1 reads SGHVS; CDR2 reads FQNEAQ. The CDR3 sequence: CASSLVQDPYNEQFF. CDR3 sequence (DNA): TGTGCCAGCAGCTTGGTGCAGGATCCCTACAATGAGCAGTTCTTC.

This clone has a handful of counts. The V and J genes are TRBV7-2 and TRBJ2-3; TRBD2 is a possible D gene (7 bases). The ends were cut back, 2 bases at V and 5 bases at J, with 17 bases in the middle. The CDR3 runs to 16 residues. Germline assignment: CDR1 SGHTA and CDR2 FQGNSA. The CDR3 nucleotides read TGTGCCAGCAGCTTAAGGGGGGGCCGGGTCGGAGATACGCAGTATTTT. Translating it yields CASSLRGGRVGDTQYF.

This clone has more than one count but fewer than ten. V usage is TRBV30 and J usage is TRBJ1-5, with 7 nucleotides matching TRBD1. From germline, CDR1 is GTSNPN and CDR2 SVGIG (reference sequence). With V trimmed by 3 bases and J by 5 bases, 4 bases remained unmatched. The CDR3 extends over 13 amino acids. The CDR3 bases are TGTGCCTGGAGCACAGGGGTCCATCAGCCCCAGCATTTT. This translates into CAWSTGVHQPQHF.

This sequence joins TRBV3-1 (or the pseudogene TRBV3-2) and TRBJ1-6; possible D gene TRBD1, 6 bases. The CDR3 is 17 amino acids. The ends were cut back, 0 bases at V and 4 bases at J, with 13 bases in the middle. Germline V gives CDR1 LGHDT, CDR2 YNNKEL (reference sequence). CDR3 DNA sequence: TGTGCCAGCAGCCAAGAAGGGGGTAGGGGTTATAATTCACCCCTCCACTTT. Its translation: CASSQEGGRGYNSPLHF.

The rearrangement uses TRBV3-1 (or the pseudogene TRBV3-2) and TRBJ1-5; tentatively, D is TRBD1 (5 bases). Germline CDR1 LGHDT, CDR2 YNNKEL (reference sequence). The CDR3 spans 22 residues. Trimming removed 3 bases from V and 0 bases from J, with 30 bases in between. This CDR3 is CASSHTQNHNPKGTYSNQPQHF. The CDR3 DNA reads as TGTGCCAGCAGCCACACTCAAAACCACAACCCAAAGGGGACTTATAGCAATCAGCCCCAGCATTTT.